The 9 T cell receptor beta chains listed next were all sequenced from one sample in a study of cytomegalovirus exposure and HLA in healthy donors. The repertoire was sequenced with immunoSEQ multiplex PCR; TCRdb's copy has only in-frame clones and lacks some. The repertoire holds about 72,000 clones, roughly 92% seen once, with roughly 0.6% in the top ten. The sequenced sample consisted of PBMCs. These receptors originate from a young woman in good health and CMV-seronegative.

CDR3 residues: CASSIPRNTEAFF. CDR3 DNA sequence: TGTGCCAGTAGTATTCCCAGGAACACTGAAGCTTTCTTT. V and J are TRBV19 and TRBJ1-1; D not certain. The CDR3 spans 13 residues. Per the germline V gene, CDR1 is LNHDA and CDR2 is SQIVND (reference sequence). The ends were cut back, 3 bases at V and 1 base at J, with 6 bases in the middle.

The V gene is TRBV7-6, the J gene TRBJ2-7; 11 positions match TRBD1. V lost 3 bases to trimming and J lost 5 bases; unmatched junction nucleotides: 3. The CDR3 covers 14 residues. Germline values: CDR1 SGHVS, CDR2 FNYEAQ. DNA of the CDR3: TGTGCCAGCAGCTTTGGGACAGGGGGGCACGAGCAGTACTTC. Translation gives CASSFGTGGHEQYF.

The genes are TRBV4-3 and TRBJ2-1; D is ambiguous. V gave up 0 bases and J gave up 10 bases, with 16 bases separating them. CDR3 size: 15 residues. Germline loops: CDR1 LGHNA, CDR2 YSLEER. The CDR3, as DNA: TGCGCCAGCAGCCAAGAGTCTTCCGGGTATAGGGAGCAGTTCTTC. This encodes CASSQESSGYREQFF.

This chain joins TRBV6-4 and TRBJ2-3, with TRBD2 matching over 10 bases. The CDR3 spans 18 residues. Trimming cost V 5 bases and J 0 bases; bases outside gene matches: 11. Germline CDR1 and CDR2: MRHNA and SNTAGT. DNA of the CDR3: TGTGCCAGCAGTCCCGGGGTAGCGGGGGGTCCTAGCACAGATACGCAGTATTTT. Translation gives CASSPGVAGGPSTDTQYF.

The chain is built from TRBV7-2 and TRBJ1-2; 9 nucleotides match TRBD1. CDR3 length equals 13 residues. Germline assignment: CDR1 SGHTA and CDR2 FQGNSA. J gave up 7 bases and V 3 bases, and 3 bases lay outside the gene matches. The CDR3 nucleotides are TGTGCCAGCAGCTTTACAGGGGGCGGTGGCTACACCTTC. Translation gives CASSFTGGGGYTF.

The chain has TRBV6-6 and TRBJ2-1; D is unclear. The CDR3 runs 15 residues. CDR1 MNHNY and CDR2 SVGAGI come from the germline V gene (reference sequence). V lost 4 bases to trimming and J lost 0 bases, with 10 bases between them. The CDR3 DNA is TGTGCCAGCAGTTCCGGGTTAAGCTCCTACAATGAGCAGTTCTTC. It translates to CASSSGLSSYNEQFF.

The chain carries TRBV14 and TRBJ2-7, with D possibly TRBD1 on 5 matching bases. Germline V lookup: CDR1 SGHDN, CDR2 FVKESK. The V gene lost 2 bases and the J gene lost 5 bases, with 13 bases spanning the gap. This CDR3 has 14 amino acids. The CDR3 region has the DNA TGTGCCAGCAGCCAACTCACAGGACGCCACGAGCAGTACTTC. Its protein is CASSQLTGRHEQYF.

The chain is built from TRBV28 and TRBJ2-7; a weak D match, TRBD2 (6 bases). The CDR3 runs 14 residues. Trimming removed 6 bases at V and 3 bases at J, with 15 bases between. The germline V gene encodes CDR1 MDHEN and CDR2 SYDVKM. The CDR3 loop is CASRLQGGSYEQYF. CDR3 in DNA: TGTGCCAGCAGACTGCAGGGAGGAAGCTACGAGCAGTACTTC.

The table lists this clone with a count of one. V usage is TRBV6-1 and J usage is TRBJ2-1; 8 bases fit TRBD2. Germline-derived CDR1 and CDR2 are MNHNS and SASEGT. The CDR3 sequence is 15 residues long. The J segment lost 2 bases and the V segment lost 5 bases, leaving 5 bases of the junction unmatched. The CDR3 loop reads CASSISGGAYNEQFF. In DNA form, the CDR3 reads TGTGCCAGCAGTATAAGCGGGGGAGCCTACAATGAGCAGTTCTTC.